This T cell receptor (beta chain) stems from a study of neoadjuvant nivolumab and ipilimumab in lung cancer. The study's findings and limits: Resected-tumor TCR richness correlated positively with pretherapy blood richness. TCR richness and clonality were higher in tumors than adjacent uninvolved lung. Only a small number of samples underwent TCR sequencing. From pretherapy to surgery, tumor richness and clonality rose with dual therapy.

Trimming pared 1 base from V and 0 bases from J, leaving 7 bases between. CDR1 MGHRA and CDR2 YSYEKL come from the germline V gene. The CDR3 is 15 amino acids. Concerning this clone itself: The target antigen is unknown.

Measured with immunoSEQ multiplex PCR; TCRdb has only the in-frame clones, and not every one. The sample shows tens of thousands of clones, 83% of them seen only once. The clonotype originates from an adult with non-small cell lung cancer. This chain uses TRBV4-1 with TRBJ1-5; D unclear. The sequenced sample was tumor tissue, obtained after neoadjuvant nivolumab, alone or with ipilimumab, at or shortly before surgery. The CDR3 protein is CASSQGRVSNQPQHF. Written as DNA, the CDR3 is TGCGCCAGCAGCCAAGGCCGAGTTAGCAATCAGCCCCAGCATTTT.